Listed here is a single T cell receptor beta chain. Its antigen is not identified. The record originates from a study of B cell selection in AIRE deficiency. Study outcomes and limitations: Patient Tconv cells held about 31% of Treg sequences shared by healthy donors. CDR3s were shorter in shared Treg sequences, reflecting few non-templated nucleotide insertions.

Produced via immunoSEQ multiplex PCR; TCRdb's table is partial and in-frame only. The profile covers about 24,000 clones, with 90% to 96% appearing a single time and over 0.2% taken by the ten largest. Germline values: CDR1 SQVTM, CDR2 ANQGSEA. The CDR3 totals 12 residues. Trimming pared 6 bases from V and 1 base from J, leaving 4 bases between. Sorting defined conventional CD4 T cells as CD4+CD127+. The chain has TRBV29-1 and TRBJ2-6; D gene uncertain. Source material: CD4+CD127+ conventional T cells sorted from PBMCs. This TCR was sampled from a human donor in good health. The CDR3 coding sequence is TGCAGCGTCGAGTCTGGGGCCAACGTCCTGACTTTC. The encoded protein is CSVESGANVLTF.